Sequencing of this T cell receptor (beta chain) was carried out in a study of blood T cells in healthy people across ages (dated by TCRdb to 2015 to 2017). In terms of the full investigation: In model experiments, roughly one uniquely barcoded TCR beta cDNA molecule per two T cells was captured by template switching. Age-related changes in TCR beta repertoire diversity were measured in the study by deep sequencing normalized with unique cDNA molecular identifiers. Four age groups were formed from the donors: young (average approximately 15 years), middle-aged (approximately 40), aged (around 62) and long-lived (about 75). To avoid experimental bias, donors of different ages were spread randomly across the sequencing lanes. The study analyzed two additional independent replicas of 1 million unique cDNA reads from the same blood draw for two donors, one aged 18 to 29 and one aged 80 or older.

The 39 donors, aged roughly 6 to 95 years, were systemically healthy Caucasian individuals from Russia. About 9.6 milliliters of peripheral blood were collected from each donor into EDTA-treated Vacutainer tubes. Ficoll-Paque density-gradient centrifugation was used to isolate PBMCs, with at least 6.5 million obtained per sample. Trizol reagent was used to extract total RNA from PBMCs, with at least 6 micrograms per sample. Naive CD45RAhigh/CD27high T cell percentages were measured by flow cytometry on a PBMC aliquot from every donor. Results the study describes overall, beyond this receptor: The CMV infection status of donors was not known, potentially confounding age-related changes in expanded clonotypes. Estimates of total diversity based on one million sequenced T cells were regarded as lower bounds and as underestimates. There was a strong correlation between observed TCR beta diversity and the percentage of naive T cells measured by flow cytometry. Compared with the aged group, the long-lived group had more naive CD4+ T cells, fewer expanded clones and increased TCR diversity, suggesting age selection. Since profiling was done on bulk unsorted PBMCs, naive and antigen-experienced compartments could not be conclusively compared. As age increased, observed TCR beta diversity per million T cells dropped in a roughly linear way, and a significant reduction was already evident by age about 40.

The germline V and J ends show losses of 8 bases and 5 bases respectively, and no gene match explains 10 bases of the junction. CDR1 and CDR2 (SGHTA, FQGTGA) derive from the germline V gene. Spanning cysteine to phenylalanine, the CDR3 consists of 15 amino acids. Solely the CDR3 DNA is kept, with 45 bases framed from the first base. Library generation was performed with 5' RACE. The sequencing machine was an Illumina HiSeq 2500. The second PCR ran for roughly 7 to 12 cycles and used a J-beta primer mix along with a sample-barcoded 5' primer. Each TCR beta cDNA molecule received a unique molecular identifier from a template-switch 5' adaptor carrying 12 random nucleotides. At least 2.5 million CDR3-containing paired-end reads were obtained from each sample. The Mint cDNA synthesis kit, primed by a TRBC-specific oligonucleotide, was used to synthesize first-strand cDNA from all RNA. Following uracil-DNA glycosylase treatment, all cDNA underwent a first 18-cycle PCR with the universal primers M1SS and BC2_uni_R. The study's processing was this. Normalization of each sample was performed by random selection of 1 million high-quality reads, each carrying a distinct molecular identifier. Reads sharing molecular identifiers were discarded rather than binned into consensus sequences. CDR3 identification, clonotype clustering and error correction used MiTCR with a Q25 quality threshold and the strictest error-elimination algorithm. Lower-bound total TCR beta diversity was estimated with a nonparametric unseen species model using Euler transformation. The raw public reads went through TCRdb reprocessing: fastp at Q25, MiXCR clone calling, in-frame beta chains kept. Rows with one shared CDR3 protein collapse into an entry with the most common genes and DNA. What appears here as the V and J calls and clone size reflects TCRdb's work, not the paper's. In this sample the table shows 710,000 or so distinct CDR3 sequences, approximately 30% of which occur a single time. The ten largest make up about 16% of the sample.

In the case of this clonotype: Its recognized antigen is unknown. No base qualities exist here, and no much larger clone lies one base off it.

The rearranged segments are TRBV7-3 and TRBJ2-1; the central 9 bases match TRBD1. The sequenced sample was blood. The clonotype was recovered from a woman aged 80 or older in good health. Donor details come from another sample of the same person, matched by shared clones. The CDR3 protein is CASGQGGQGHNEQFF. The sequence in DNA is TGTGCCAGCGGTCAAGGGGGACAGGGCCACAATGAGCAGTTCTTC.